A selection of T cell receptor beta chains follows, all from one sample in a study of blood T cell repertoires in COVID-19. The repertoire was sequenced with immunoSEQ multiplex PCR; TCRdb's copy has only in-frame clones and lacks some. This table holds a few hundred thousand clones, 70% to 90% found once. Sequenced input: peripheral blood. Receptors originate from a man aged 18 to 30 with active or convalescent COVID-19. The CDR3 runs from the conserved cysteine through the conserved F or W.

>TRBJ2-1|TRBV27
CASSFRRVYNEQFF
>TRBJ1-6|TRBV27
CASSPMGGSYNSPLHF
>TRBJ2-7|TRBV4-2
CASSQLAGGSYEQYF
>TRBJ2-5|TRBV11-2
CASSSGGRADKETQYF
>TRBJ1-5|TRBV5-6
CASSLGASNQPQHF
>TRBJ2-1|TRBV15
CATSRDQPRDEQFF
>TRBJ2-6|TRBV11-2
CASSPRTGAGANVLTF
>TRBJ2-5|TRBV11-3
CASSPGLSYQETQYF
>TRBJ2-7|TRBV5-1
CASSMPGGRSYEQYF
>TRBJ1-6|TRBV2
CASSVGRVGHSILHF
>TRBJ1-1|TRBV7-9
CASSFRQINTEAFF
>TRBJ1-1|TRBV5-1
CASSGRGEDTEAFF
>TRBJ1-2|TRBV2
CARRRTAGYGYTF
>TRBJ2-7|TRBV6-5
CASSYFSGNYEQYF
>TRBJ2-1|TRBV4-1
CASSQPSGFNEQFF
>TRBJ1-1|TRBV5-4
CASSLPSNTEAFF
>TRBJ2-7|TRBV19
CASSKGGTSLPYEQYF
>TRBJ1-3|TRBV7-9
CASSWGDRGRRNTIYF
>TRBJ1-5|TRBV7-9
CASSSPGQGFSNQPQHF
>TRBJ2-5|TRBV6-2/TRBV6-3
CASSPKGLDRAKETQYF
>TRBJ2-7|TRBV30
CAWSLLLGGTTFRPYF
>TRBJ1-6|TRBV4-3
CASSQVEGAGNSPLHF
>TRBJ2-3|TRBV6-4
CASSPMGLTDTQYF
>TRBJ2-2|TRBV4-3
CASSLGGGNTGELFF
>TRBJ1-4|TRBV4-1
CASAEDRVLANEKLFF
>TRBJ2-1|TRBV7-2
CASSLLAGFANEQFF
>TRBJ2-1|TRBV5-6
CASSFVTGEIWNEQFF
>TRBJ1-2|TRBV12-3/TRBV12-4
CASSRQNYGYTF
>TRBJ2-1|TRBV7-9
CASSRGTGGQFF
>TRBJ2-3|TRBV27
CASSPLPGGSLLLATQYF
>TRBJ2-1|TRBV7-3
CASSLRLAGGYEQFF
>TRBJ2-3|TRBV5-1
CASSLGDTDTQYF
>TRBJ1-1|TRBV21-1
CASSVRTGGTEAFF
>TRBJ2-5|TRBV4-3
CASSQWAAGETQYF
>TRBJ2-2|TRBV6-6
CASSYSKGAVTGELFF
>TRBJ2-1|TRBV4-3
CASSQGRLRTYGNEQFF
>TRBJ2-1|TRBV27
CASSLGGGRYNEQFF
>TRBJ2-2|TRBV9
CASSVADGRITGELFF
>TRBJ2-4|TRBV6-2/TRBV6-3
CASSTEGTLGKNIQYF
>TRBJ2-1|TRBV19
CASSTQLAGEPNEQFF
>TRBJ1-1|TRBV5-4
CASSFGDRNTEAFF
>TRBJ1-3|TRBV4-3
CASSQGVPGNTIYF